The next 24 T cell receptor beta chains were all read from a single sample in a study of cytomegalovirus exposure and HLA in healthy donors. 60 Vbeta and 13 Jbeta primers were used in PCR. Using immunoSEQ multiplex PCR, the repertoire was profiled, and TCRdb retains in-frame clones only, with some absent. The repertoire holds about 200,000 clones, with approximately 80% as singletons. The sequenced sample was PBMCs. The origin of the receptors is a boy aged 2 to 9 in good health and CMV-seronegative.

The CDR3 spells CASSPGTSGYNEQFF. CDR3 bases: TGTGCCAGCAGTCCCGGGACTAGCGGGTACAATGAGCAGTTCTTC. V usage is TRBV5-6 and J usage is TRBJ2-1, with TRBD2 matching over 12 bases. Germline V lookup: CDR1 SGHDT, CDR2 YYEEEE. CDR3 length: 15 residues. The J segment lost 4 bases and the V segment lost 5 bases, leaving 4 bases of the junction unmatched. Using reference TRBV5-6 and TRBJ2-1 for the parts outside the CDR3, the full variable domain is DAGVTQSPTHLIKTRGQQVTLRCSPKSGHDTVSWYQQALGQGPQFIFQYYEEEERQRGNFPDRFSGHQFPNYSSELNVNALLLGDSALYLCASSPGTSGYNEQFFGPGTRLTVL.

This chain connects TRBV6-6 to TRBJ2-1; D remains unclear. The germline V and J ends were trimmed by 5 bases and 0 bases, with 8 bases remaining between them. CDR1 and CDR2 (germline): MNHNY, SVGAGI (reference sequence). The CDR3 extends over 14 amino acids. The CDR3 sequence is CASSLETSYNEQFF. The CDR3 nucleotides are TGTGCCAGCAGTCTAGAGACCTCCTACAATGAGCAGTTCTTC.

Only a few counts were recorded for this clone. CDR3 region: CASSPRAGGGYTF. The CDR3, as DNA: TGTGCCAGCAGCCCCCGGGCGGGGGGAGGCTACACCTTC. The V call is TRBV11-2, the J call TRBJ1-2, with a weak D call TRBD1 (5 bases). Per the germline V gene, CDR1 is SGHAT and CDR2 is FQNNGV. Deletions cut 5 bases from V and 8 bases from J, with 15 bases between. The CDR3 is made up of 13 amino acids. The complete variable domain, with remaining parts taken from reference TRBV11-2 and TRBJ1-2, reads EAGVAQSPRYKIIEKRQSVAFWCNPISGHATLYWYQQILGQGPKLLIQFQNNGVVDDSQLPKDRFSAERLKGVDSTLKIQPAKLEDSAVYLCASSPRAGGGYTFGSGTRLTVV.

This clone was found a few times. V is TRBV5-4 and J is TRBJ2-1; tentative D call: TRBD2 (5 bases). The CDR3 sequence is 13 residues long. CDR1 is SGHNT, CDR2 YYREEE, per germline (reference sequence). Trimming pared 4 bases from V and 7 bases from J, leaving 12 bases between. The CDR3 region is CASSLYLANEQFF. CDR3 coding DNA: TGTGCCAGCAGCCTTTACCTAGCAAATGAGCAGTTCTTC.

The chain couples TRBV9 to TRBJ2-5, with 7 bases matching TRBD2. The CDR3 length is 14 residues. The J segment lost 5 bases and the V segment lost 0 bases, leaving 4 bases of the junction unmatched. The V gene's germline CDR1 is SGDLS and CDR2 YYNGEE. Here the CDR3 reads CASSVGEGTETQYF. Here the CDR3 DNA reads TGTGCCAGCAGCGTAGGGGAGGGTACCGAGACCCAGTACTTC.

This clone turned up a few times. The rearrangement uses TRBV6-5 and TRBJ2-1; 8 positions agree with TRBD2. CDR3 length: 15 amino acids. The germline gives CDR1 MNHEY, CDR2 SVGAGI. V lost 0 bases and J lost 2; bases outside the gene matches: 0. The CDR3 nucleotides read TGTGCCAGCAGTTACTCGCGGGGGGCCTACAATGAGCAGTTCTTC. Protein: CASSYSRGAYNEQFF.

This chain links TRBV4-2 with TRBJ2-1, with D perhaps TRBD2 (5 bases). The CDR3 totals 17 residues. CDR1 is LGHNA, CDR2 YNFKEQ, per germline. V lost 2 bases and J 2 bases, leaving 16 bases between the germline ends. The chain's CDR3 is CASSQLYPSGPYNEQFF. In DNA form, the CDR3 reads TGTGCCAGCAGCCAACTTTACCCCAGCGGACCCTACAATGAGCAGTTCTTC.

The CDR3 spells CSVSGFSTEAFF. The CDR3 DNA reads as TGCAGCGTTTCAGGGTTTAGCACTGAAGCTTTCTTT. The rearrangement uses TRBV29-1 and TRBJ1-1; a weak D match, TRBD1 (5 bases). Germline V gives CDR1 SQVTM, CDR2 ANQGSEA. V lost 5 bases and J lost 4, with 11 bases in between. The CDR3 consists of 12 residues.

Written as DNA, the CDR3 is TGCAGTGCTAGAGGGGCCGAGCAGTACTTC. Translation: CSARGAEQYF. V and J are TRBV20-1 and TRBJ2-7; D unresolved. In germline, CDR1 is DFQATT, CDR2 SNEGSKA (reference sequence). This CDR3 has 10 residues. V was clipped by 1 base and J by 6 bases, with 4 bases between them.

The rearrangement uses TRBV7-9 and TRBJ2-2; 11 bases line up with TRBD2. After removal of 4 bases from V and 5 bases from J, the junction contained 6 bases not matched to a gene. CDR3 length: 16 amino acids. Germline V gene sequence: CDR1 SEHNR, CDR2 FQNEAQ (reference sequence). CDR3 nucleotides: TGTGCCAGCAGCTCATTAGCGGGGGGGCCGACCGGGGAGCTGTTTTTT. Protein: CASSSLAGGPTGELFF.

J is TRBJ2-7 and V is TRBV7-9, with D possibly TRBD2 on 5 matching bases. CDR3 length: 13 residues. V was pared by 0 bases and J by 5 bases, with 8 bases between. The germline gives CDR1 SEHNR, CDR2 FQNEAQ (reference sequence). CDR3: CASSLAPSNEQYF. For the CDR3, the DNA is TGTGCCAGCAGCTTAGCCCCTAGCAACGAGCAGTACTTC.

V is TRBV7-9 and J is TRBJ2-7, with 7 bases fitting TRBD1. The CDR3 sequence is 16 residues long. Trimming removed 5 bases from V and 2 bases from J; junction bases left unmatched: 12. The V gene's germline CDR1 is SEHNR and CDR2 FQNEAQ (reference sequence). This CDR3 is CASSPPLDRSPYEQYF. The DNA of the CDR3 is TGTGCCAGCAGCCCGCCCCTGGACAGGTCCCCCTACGAGCAGTACTTC.

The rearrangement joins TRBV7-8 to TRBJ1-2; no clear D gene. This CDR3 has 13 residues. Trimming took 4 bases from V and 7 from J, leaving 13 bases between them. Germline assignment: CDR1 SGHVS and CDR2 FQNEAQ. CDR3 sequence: CASSSNRRSGYTF. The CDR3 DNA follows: TGTGCCAGCAGCTCCAATCGGAGGAGTGGCTACACCTTC. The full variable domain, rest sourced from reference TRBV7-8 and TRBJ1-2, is GAGVSQSPRYKVAKRGQDVALRCDPISGHVSLFWYQQALGQGPEFLTYFQNEAQLDKSGLPSDRFFAERPEGSVSTLKIQRTQQEDSAVYLCASSSNRRSGYTFGSGTRLTVV.

CDR3 sequence (DNA): TGTGCCAGCAGCCCCCTAAGCCCCATCTATGGCTACACCTTC. Protein product: CASSPLSPIYGYTF. The chain has TRBV7-2 and TRBJ1-2, with D hard to call. The CDR3 totals 14 residues. The germline gives CDR1 SGHTA, CDR2 FQGNSA. V was shortened by 5 bases and J by 4 bases, with 14 bases between the two germline ends.

The CDR3 spells CASSRDREEGIQYF. In DNA, the CDR3 is TGTGCCAGCAGCCGGGACAGGGAGGAGGGCATTCAGTACTTC. The chain carries TRBV5-4 and TRBJ2-4, with 9 bases that match TRBD1. Germline CDR1 SGHNT, CDR2 YYREEE (reference sequence). J lost 9 bases, V lost 4 bases, and 8 bases had no gene match. The CDR3 has 14 residues.

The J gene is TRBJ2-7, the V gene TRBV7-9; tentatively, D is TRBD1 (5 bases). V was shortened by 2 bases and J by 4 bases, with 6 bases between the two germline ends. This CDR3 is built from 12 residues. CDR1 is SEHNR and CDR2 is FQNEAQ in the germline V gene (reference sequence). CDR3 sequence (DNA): TGTGCCAGCAGCTTATCAGGGTACGAGCAGTACTTC. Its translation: CASSLSGYEQYF.

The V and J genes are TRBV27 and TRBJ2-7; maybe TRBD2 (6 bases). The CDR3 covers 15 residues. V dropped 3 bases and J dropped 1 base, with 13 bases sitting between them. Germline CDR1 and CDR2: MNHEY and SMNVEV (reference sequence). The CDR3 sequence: CASSLLGTLSYEQYF. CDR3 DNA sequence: TGTGCCAGCAGTTTGCTCGGGACTTTATCCTACGAGCAGTACTTC.

The CDR3 spells CASSEAGGQTDTQYF. Here the CDR3 DNA reads TGTGCCAGCAGCGAAGCGGGGGGGCAGACAGATACGCAGTATTTT. This rearrangement joins TRBV9 to TRBJ2-3, with 10 nucleotides matching TRBD2. CDR1 and CDR2 (germline): SGDLS, YYNGEE. The V segment lost 3 bases and the J segment 3 bases; nucleotides outside the gene matches: 4. The CDR3 has 15 residues.

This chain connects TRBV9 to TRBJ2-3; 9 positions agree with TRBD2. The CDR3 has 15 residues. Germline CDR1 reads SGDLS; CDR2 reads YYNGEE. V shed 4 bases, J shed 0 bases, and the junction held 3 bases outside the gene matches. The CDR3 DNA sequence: TGTGCCAGCAGCCCGCGGGGGGGAAGCACAGATACGCAGTATTTT. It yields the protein CASSPRGGSTDTQYF.

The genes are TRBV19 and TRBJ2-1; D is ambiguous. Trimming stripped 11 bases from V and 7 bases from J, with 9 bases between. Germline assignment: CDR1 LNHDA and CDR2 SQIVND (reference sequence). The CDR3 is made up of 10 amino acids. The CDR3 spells CAQNANEQFF. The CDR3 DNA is TGTGCCCAAAACGCGAATGAGCAGTTCTTC.

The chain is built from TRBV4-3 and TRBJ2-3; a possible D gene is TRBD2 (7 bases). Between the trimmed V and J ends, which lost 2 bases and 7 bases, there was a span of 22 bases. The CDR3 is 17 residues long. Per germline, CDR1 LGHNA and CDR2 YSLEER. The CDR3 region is CASSQPARGGDINTQYF. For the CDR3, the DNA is TGCGCCAGCAGCCAACCAGCGAGGGGGGGAGACATAAATACGCAGTATTTT.

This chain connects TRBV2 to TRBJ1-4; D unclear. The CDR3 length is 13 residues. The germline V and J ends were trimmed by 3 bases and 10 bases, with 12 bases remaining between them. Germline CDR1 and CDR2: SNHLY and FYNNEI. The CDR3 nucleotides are TGTGCCAGCAGTGAGCAACGGGTGGGAAAACTGTTTTTT. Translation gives CASSEQRVGKLFF.

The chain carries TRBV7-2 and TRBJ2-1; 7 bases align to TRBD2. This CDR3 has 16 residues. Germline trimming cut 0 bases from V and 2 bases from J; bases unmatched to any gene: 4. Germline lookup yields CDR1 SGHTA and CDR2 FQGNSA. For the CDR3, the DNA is TGTGCCAGCAGCTTAGCGGGAGGGGCCGCCTACAATGAGCAGTTCTTC. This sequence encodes CASSLAGGAAYNEQFF.

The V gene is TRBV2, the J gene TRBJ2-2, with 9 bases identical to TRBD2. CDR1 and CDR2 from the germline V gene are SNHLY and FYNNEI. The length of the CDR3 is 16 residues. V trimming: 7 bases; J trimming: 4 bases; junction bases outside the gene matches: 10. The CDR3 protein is CASTPWAGGGTGELFF. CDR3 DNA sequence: TGTGCCAGCACCCCTTGGGCGGGGGGGGGCACCGGGGAGCTGTTTTTT.